Included here is one T cell receptor (beta chain) sequence, with context. The antigen remains undetermined. The immunoSEQ assay was v3.0, run at survey level. Per-sample targets for sequencing were roughly 40,000-55,000 T-cell genomes. Method: immunoSEQ multiplex PCR; TCRdb's copy keeps in-frame clones and lacks some. The table lists about 39,000 clones, 75% to 90% of them singletons, with roughly 3.9% in the top ten. Germline-derived CDR1 and CDR2 are MRHNA and SNTAGT. Between the trimmed V and J ends, which lost 5 bases and 5 bases, there was a span of 12 bases. The CDR3 has 14 residues. This sample was included in a study of long-term antiretroviral therapy in people with HIV. Study-wide results and caveats: Clones that expanded before ART (that is, prior to treatment) dominated the repertoire at all time points.

This specimen was unsorted PBMCs, taken just before starting antiretroviral therapy. This clonotype originated in a woman aged 18-29 years with HIV. The chain is built from TRBV6-4 and TRBJ2-2; D may be TRBD1 (5 bases). CDR3 coding DNA: TGTGCCAGCAGTCTGCAGGGCCGGACCGGGGAGCTGTTTTTT. Translating it yields CASSLQGRTGELFF.